What follows are 12 T cell receptor beta chains derived from one specimen sequenced in a study of shared clonotypes between healthy human individuals. The repertoire was sequenced with immunoSEQ multiplex PCR; TCRdb's copy has only in-frame clones and lacks some. The sample shows about a million clones, approximately 77% of them seen only once. The sample taken for sequencing was memory CD4+ T cells from PBMCs. Subset specified: CD45RA-negative fraction. All receptors derive from a man younger than 35 in good health. Some clones in this sample may be carry-over from other donors' samples.

The V gene is TRBV5-1, the J gene TRBJ2-7; 7 nucleotides match TRBD1. CDR1 and CDR2 from the germline V gene are SGHRS and YFSETQ. CDR3 size: 13 residues. V trimming: 0 bases; J trimming: 5 bases; junction bases outside the gene matches: 2. CDR3 DNA sequence: TGCGCCAGCAGCTTGGACAGGGGCCACGAGCAGTACTTC. This gives the protein CASSLDRGHEQYF.

The sample holds one count of this clone. The CDR3 sequence: CASRGQGHGYTF. As DNA, the CDR3 is TGTGCCAGCAGGGGACAGGGGCATGGCTACACCTTC. The chain has TRBV2 and TRBJ1-2, with TRBD1 identical over 10 bases. Germline-derived CDR1 and CDR2 are SNHLY and FYNNEI. The CDR3 is 12 residues long. V was clipped by 6 bases and J by 6 bases; unmatched bases: 1.

In DNA form, the CDR3 reads TGTGCCAGCTCCGAGGGGGAGCGGGAAGATACGCAGTATTTT. Protein product: CASSEGEREDTQYF. The rearrangement joins TRBV18 to TRBJ2-3; the D gene is possibly TRBD2 (7 bases). The CDR3 runs 14 residues. Germline assignment: CDR1 KGHSH and CDR2 LQKENI. V dropped 6 bases and J dropped 5 bases, with 15 bases sitting between them.

V gene TRBV28 combines with J gene TRBJ1-2; TRBD1 is a possible D gene (5 bases). Trimming pared 5 bases from V and 3 bases from J, leaving 10 bases between. The CDR3 covers 13 residues. Looked up from germline, CDR1 is MDHEN and CDR2 is SYDVKM. The CDR3 nucleotides are TGTGCCAGCAGTGGGGGTCCTGACTATGGCTACACCTTC. Its translation is CASSGGPDYGYTF.

The chain combines TRBV7-2 with TRBJ1-2, with TRBD1 matching 7 bases. Germline V lookup: CDR1 SGHTA, CDR2 FQGNSA. This CDR3 region has 14 residues. The junction had 9 bases not matched to a gene; V was cut back by 7 bases and J by 4 bases. CDR3 in amino acids: CASNLGQALYGYTF. In DNA, the CDR3 is TGTGCCAGCAACCTAGGACAGGCCCTCTATGGCTACACCTTC. The whole variable domain, filled in from reference TRBV7-2 and TRBJ1-2, reads GAGVSQSPSNKVTEKGKDVELRCDPISGHTALYWYRQSLGQGLEFLIYFQGNSAPDKSGLPSDRFSAERTGGSVSTLTIQRTQQEDSAVYLCASNLGQALYGYTFGSGTRLTVV.

This clone was picked up one time. The rearrangement links TRBV4-1 to TRBJ2-3, with D possibly called TRBD1 or TRBD2 (5 bases each). In germline, CDR1 is MGHRA, CDR2 YSYEKL. Trimming shortened V by 5 bases and J by 1 base, and 13 bases separated the two germline ends. The CDR3 totals 15 residues. The CDR3 spells CASSVWDGRTDTQYF. CDR3 nucleotides: TGCGCCAGCAGCGTATGGGACGGCCGCACAGATACGCAGTATTTT.

Comment on this clone: The same CDR3 is also encoded by other DNA sequences in this sample. The gene calls are TRBV29-1 and TRBJ1-2, with 7 bases that match TRBD1. This CDR3 contains 14 residues. Germline V gene lookup returns CDR1 SQVTM and CDR2 ANQGSEA. V lost 7 bases to trimming and J lost 5 bases; unmatched junction nucleotides: 13. The DNA of the CDR3 is TGCAGCGCCCTAGGGAGGGGGCGAGATTATGGCTACACCTTC. Residues: CSALGRGRDYGYTF. The whole variable domain, filled in from reference TRBV29-1 and TRBJ1-2, reads SAVISQKPSRDICQRGTSLTIQCQVDSQVTMMFWYRQQPGQSLTLIATANQGSEATYESGFVIDKFPISRPNLTFSTLTVSNMSPEDSSIYLCSALGRGRDYGYTFGSGTRLTVV.

This clone was detected ten times or more. Here the CDR3 reads CASRALSTNYGYTF. The CDR3 coding sequence is TGTGCCAGCAGGGCCTTGAGCACTAACTATGGCTACACCTTC. The rearrangement links TRBV5-4 to TRBJ1-2; D ambiguous. The CDR3 totals 14 residues. Trimming took off 5 bases at V and 0 bases at J, with 11 bases between the two ends. Germline V CDR1 and CDR2: SGHNT, YYREEE (reference sequence).

This clone was counted only a few times. V and J are TRBV18 and TRBJ2-7; D is tentatively TRBD1 or TRBD2 (5 bases each). Germline lookup yields CDR1 KGHSH and CDR2 LQKENI. V gave up 4 bases and J gave up 1 base, with 11 bases separating them. The CDR3 extends over 14 amino acids. CDR3 residues: CASSRGTASYEQYF. DNA of the CDR3: TGTGCCAGCTCACGGGGGACGGCGTCCTACGAGCAGTACTTC.

V is TRBV14 and J is TRBJ1-2; 9 positions agree with TRBD1. Trimming removed 4 bases from V and 4 bases from J; junction bases left unmatched: 4. Germline loops: CDR1 SGHDN, CDR2 FVKESK. The CDR3 is 14 residues long. The CDR3 reads CASSRDRARYGYTF. The CDR3 nucleotides read TGTGCCAGCAGCCGGGACAGGGCACGCTATGGCTACACCTTC.

J is TRBJ2-4 and V is TRBV30; D possibly corresponds to TRBD2 (5 bases). The CDR3 totals 14 residues. Trimming left V 8 bases short and J 5 bases short, with 19 bases between. Germline V gene lookup returns CDR1 GTSNPN and CDR2 SVGIG (reference sequence). The CDR3, as DNA: TGTGCCGCCAGCCGGGCGGGCCGCCAAAACATTCAGTACTTC. Translation gives CAASRAGRQNIQYF.

CDR3 region: CASSENGGAYYGYTF. CDR3 DNA sequence: TGTGCCAGCAGTGAAAACGGGGGGGCTTACTATGGCTACACCTTC. The chain is built from TRBV6-1 and TRBJ1-2, with D perhaps matching TRBD1 (6 bases). V lost 2 bases and J lost 3, with 13 bases in between. The germline CDR1 and CDR2 sequences are MNHNS and SASEGT. The CDR3 extends over 15 amino acids.